These T cell receptor beta chains were read from a single sample in a study of CD8+ T cells in alopecia areata. Only in-frame clones appear in the TCRdb table, and some are missing; sequencing was by immunoSEQ multiplex PCR. The sample includes 100,000 to 150,000 clones, 58% of them seen just once. The sequencing used CD8+ T cells sorted from blood, collected at week 4, from a patient treated with tofacitinib. These receptors were taken from a human donor with alopecia areata. The CDR3 runs from the conserved cysteine through the conserved F or W. The D gene is left open where the match is weak. A row's size may be missing; if present it is once, few, many or a size class.

>.|TRBV27|TRBD1|TRBJ2-7
TGTGCCAGCTCCTACCGGGACAGTGAATACGAGCAGTACTTC
CASSYRDSEYEQYF
>few|TRBV2|.|TRBJ2-1
TGTGCCAGCAGTGAAGCGGACTCCCTGAGGTCCAATGAGCAGTTCTTC
CASSEADSLRSNEQFF
>.|TRBV7-9|.|TRBJ2-1
TGTGCCAGCAGCTTATGGGACCCCGCTGACAGCAATGAGCAGTTCTTC
CASSLWDPADSNEQFF
>.|TRBV29-1|TRBD1|TRBJ1-2
TGCAGCGTTGAAGGCGGGGACAGAGTCCTCTATGGCTACACCTTC
CSVEGGDRVLYGYTF
>.|TRBV29-1|.|TRBJ2-7
TGCAGCGTTGAAGACCCCGATTTGGTAGGGGGGGGAAACTACGAGCAGTACTTC
CSVEDPDLVGGGNYEQYF
>.|TRBV2|.|TRBJ2-7
TGTGCCAGCATCCAAATGGGGAACGAGCAGTACTTC
CASIQMGNEQYF
>.|TRBV29-1|.|TRBJ2-1
TGCAGCGTTGAACACAGGTCTCGGGATTACAATGAGCAGTTCTTC
CSVEHRSRDYNEQFF
>.|TRBV4-1|TRBD1|TRBJ2-7
TGCGCCAGCAGCCAAAGCGACAGGGACTACGAGCAGTACTTC
CASSQSDRDYEQYF
>few|TRBV5-1|.|TRBJ1-1
TGCGCCAGCAGTTTCGGTTTTAACACTGAAGCTTTCTTT
CASSFGFNTEAFF
>once|TRBV30|TRBD1|TRBJ2-3
TGTGCCGGGGCCCGGGACAGCGGCACAGATACGCAGTATTTT
CAGARDSGTDTQYF
>.|TRBV5-6|.|TRBJ1-6
TGTGCCAGCAGCTTCGGATCAAATTCACCCCTCCACTTT
CASSFGSNSPLHF
>.|TRBV9|.|TRBJ2-5
TGTGCCAGCAGCAACTCAGGGAGTCCTCAAGAGACCCAGTACTTC
CASSNSGSPQETQYF
>few|TRBV7-2|TRBD2|TRBJ2-7
TGTGCCAGCAGCTTATATACGGGGGGACAGTACTTC
CASSLYTGGQYF
>.|TRBV29-1|TRBD1|TRBJ1-2
TGCAGCGCTATACCTGGGACAGAGGATAACTATGGCTACACCTTC
CSAIPGTEDNYGYTF
>.|TRBV30|.|TRBJ1-4
TGTGCCTGTCCGGGAGGTGGTGAAAAACTGTTTTTT
CACPGGGEKLFF